One sample yielded the 2 T cell receptor beta chains listed below, sequenced in a study of early T cells in non-severe SARS-CoV-2 infection. MiXCR, run by TCRdb on the 5' RACE reads, gives a single entry per CDR3 protein. Counted here are 75,000 to 100,000 distinct CDR3 sequences, roughly an eighth occurring once; the ten biggest clones make up approximately 7.5%. Sequencing was performed on whole blood. These receptor sequences come from an adult who was a healthcare worker with PCR-confirmed SARS-CoV-2 infection or an uninfected control (not recorded which).

This chain connects TRBV11-1 to TRBJ2-3; no clear D. Trimming removed 3 bases from V and 5 bases from J, with 6 bases in between. This CDR3 is built from 12 residues. Germline lookup yields CDR1 SGHAT and CDR2 FQDESV (reference sequence). The CDR3 bases are TGTGCCAGCAGCTTCAACCGAGATACGCAGTATTTT. It is translated as CASSFNRDTQYF.

This chain joins TRBV20-1 and TRBJ1-1; D is unclear. Trimming removed 5 bases from V and 3 bases from J, with 16 bases in between. Germline V gives CDR1 DFQATT, CDR2 SNEGSKA (reference sequence). The CDR3 sequence is 14 residues long. The CDR3 here is CSASRFGGYTEAFF. CDR3 DNA: TGCAGTGCTTCTCGATTCGGAGGCTACACTGAAGCTTTCTTT.